This record concerns one T cell receptor (beta chain) sequence. What it recognizes is unknown. From the roughly 110-subject validation cohort, which was separate from the approximately 700-subject first cohort, the donors were drawn. Clones were read by immunoSEQ multiplex PCR, and TCRdb kept only the in-frame ones, dropping some. This table holds under 150,000 clones, more than 85% found once. This entry belongs to a study of cytomegalovirus exposure and HLA in healthy donors. Study observations and caveats: In vitro checks showed that a few CMV-associated chains really do target CMV antigens. Cytomegalovirus-associated TCR beta chains were listed, numbering over 150.

V lost 4 bases and J lost 0; bases outside the gene matches: 9. Looked up from germline, CDR1 is SGHNT and CDR2 is YYREEE (reference sequence). The CDR3 runs to 19 residues. The TCR was taken from a man aged 18 to 30 in good health and CMV-seronegative. The sample comprised PBMCs. The V call is TRBV5-4, the J call TRBJ2-2, with TRBD2 identical over 13 bases. The CDR3 bases are TGTGCCAGCAGCATTAGACTAGCGGGAGGCACCGCGAACACCGGGGAGCTGTTTTTT. Its protein product is CASSIRLAGGTANTGELFF.